This is a list of T cell receptor beta chains from one sample in a study of Ad26.COV2.S vaccination and SARS-CoV-2 variants. Generated by immunoSEQ multiplex PCR, the TCRdb table keeps only in-frame clones and is missing some. The table records fewer than 400,000 clones, approximately 91% of them present only once. The sample in question was peripheral blood, obtained in a trial of Ad26.COV2.S vaccine versus placebo. The receptors come from a person aged 18-60 years who received the Ad26.COV2.S COVID-19 vaccine or a placebo. CDR3s include the opening cysteine and the closing phenylalanine or tryptophan. A D gene is named only where the DNA matches it firmly. Only some rows state a clone size, as once, few, many or a class for expanded clones.

size: .; J: TRBJ1-4; V: TRBV27; D: TRBD1; CDR3: CASSQNDGTGARELFF; DNA: TGTGCCAGCAGTCAAAACGACGGGACAGGGGCGAGGGAACTGTTTTTT
size: .; J: TRBJ1-1; V: TRBV20-1; D: .; CDR3: CSARDEAGAFF; DNA: TGCAGTGCTAGAGATGAGGCGGGAGCTTTCTTT
size: .; J: TRBJ1-1; V: TRBV2; D: .; CDR3: CASHNTNTEAFF; DNA: TGTGCCAGCCATAACACGAACACTGAAGCTTTCTTT
size: .; J: TRBJ2-3; V: TRBV3-1/TRBV3-2; D: .; CDR3: CASSQDSYTDTQYF; DNA: TGTGCCAGCAGCCAAGACAGTTACACAGATACGCAGTATTTT
size: .; J: TRBJ1-1; V: TRBV4-3; D: .; CDR3: CASSRTESMGTEAFF; DNA: TGCGCCAGCAGCCGGACAGAGAGTATGGGCACTGAAGCTTTCTTT
size: .; J: TRBJ2-7; V: TRBV27; D: .; CDR3: CASSLIFPAYEQYF; DNA: TGTGCCAGCAGCCTCATATTTCCCGCCTACGAGCAGTACTTC
size: .; J: TRBJ2-3; V: TRBV27; D: .; CDR3: CASSTPGSSTDTQYF; DNA: TGTGCCAGCAGTACTCCGGGAAGTAGCACAGATACGCAGTATTTT
size: .; J: TRBJ2-7; V: TRBV12-3/TRBV12-4; D: .; CDR3: CASRPNGGIKQYF; DNA: TGTGCCAGCAGACCCAATGGGGGGATAAAGCAGTACTTC
size: .; J: TRBJ1-5; V: TRBV6-6; D: .; CDR3: CASSYSGNDQPQHF; DNA: TGTGCCAGCAGTTACTCGGGCAACGATCAGCCCCAGCATTTT
size: .; J: TRBJ1-1; V: TRBV10-3; D: TRBD1; CDR3: CAIRDDGTASTEAFF; DNA: TGTGCCATCAGGGATGACGGGACAGCCTCCACTGAAGCTTTCTTT
size: .; J: TRBJ1-6; V: TRBV10-3; D: .; CDR3: CAIRGSRVFNSPLHF; DNA: TGTGCCATCAGGGGATCAAGGGTGTTTAATTCACCCCTCCACTTT
size: .; J: TRBJ2-5; V: TRBV29-1; D: TRBD1; CDR3: CSVTPGLLAGGETQYF; DNA: TGCAGCGTGACGCCCGGACTGCTGGCAGGGGGAGAGACCCAGTACTTC
size: .; J: TRBJ1-6; V: TRBV18; D: .; CDR3: CASSPLPGMNSPLHF; DNA: TGTGCCAGCTCACCACTTCCGGGGATGAATTCACCCCTCCACTTT
size: once; J: TRBJ1-4; V: TRBV6-5; D: .; CDR3: CASSYRIHEGKLFF; DNA: TGTGCCAGCAGTTACCGGATCCATGAAGGAAAACTGTTTTTT
size: .; J: TRBJ2-1; V: TRBV3-1/TRBV3-2; D: .; CDR3: CASSQGGGERLALYNEQFF; DNA: TGTGCCAGCAGCCAAGGAGGGGGGGAAAGACTAGCCCTCTACAATGAGCAGTTCTTC
size: .; J: TRBJ2-5; V: TRBV28; D: .; CDR3: CASRPGTLQETQYF; DNA: TGTGCCAGCAGGCCCGGGACCCTCCAAGAGACCCAGTACTTC
size: .; J: TRBJ2-1; V: TRBV7-9; D: TRBD1; CDR3: CASTLGDRDNEQFF; DNA: TGTGCCAGCACCTTAGGGGACAGGGACAATGAGCAGTTCTTC
size: .; J: TRBJ2-3; V: TRBV4-1; D: TRBD2; CDR3: CASSRRLAGGSDTQYF; DNA: TGCGCCAGCAGCCGAAGACTAGCGGGGGGTTCAGATACGCAGTATTTT
size: few; J: TRBJ1-6; V: TRBV12-5; D: TRBD1; CDR3: CASGTGQSYNSPLHF; DNA: TGTGCTAGTGGTACGGGACAGTCCTATAATTCACCCCTCCACTTT
size: .; J: TRBJ2-2; V: TRBV19; D: .; CDR3: CASSIVGGTNTGELFF; DNA: TGTGCCAGTAGTATAGTTGGGGGGACTAACACCGGGGAGCTGTTTTTT
size: .; J: TRBJ2-5; V: TRBV5-1; D: .; CDR3: CASSLEALRETQYF; DNA: TGCGCCAGCAGCTTGGAAGCCCTTCGGGAGACCCAGTACTTC
size: .; J: TRBJ2-5; V: TRBV18; D: .; CDR3: CASSPPVQETQYF; DNA: TGTGCCAGCTCACCTCCTGTCCAAGAGACCCAGTACTTC
size: few; J: TRBJ2-5; V: TRBV19; D: TRBD1; CDR3: CASSPGQGARETQYF; DNA: TGTGCCAGTAGTCCCGGACAGGGGGCAAGAGAGACCCAGTACTTC
size: .; J: TRBJ2-7; V: TRBV20-1; D: .; CDR3: CSAASVEQYF; DNA: TGCAGTGCCGCCAGTGTGGAGCAGTACTTC
size: few; J: TRBJ1-2; V: TRBV19; D: .; CDR3: CASRHRDSNYGYTF; DNA: TGTGCCAGTAGACACCGGGACTCCAACTATGGCTACACCTTC
size: .; J: TRBJ2-3; V: TRBV30; D: TRBD2; CDR3: CALNQAGGADTQYF; DNA: TGTGCCCTAAATCAAGCGGGGGGGGCAGATACGCAGTATTTT
size: .; J: TRBJ2-3; V: TRBV3-1/TRBV3-2; D: .; CDR3: CASSQVGYTDTQYF; DNA: TGTGCCAGCAGCCAAGTCGGGTACACAGATACGCAGTATTTT
size: .; J: TRBJ2-3; V: TRBV4-3; D: TRBD2; CDR3: CASSQDRGGEDTQYF; DNA: TGCGCCAGCAGCCAAGATCGGGGGGGTGAAGATACGCAGTATTTT
size: .; J: TRBJ1-3; V: TRBV4-1; D: .; CDR3: CASSQGVVRGQGNTIYF; DNA: TGCGCCAGCAGCCAAGGGGTTGTTAGGGGACAAGGAAACACCATATATTTT
size: .; J: TRBJ2-7; V: TRBV25-1; D: TRBD1; CDR3: CASSEYLGTGHFEQYF; DNA: TGTGCCAGCAGTGAATATTTGGGGACAGGGCATTTCGAGCAGTACTTC
size: .; J: TRBJ1-1; V: TRBV19; D: TRBD1; CDR3: CASSPGSRTGTALWANTEAFF; DNA: TGTGCCAGTAGTCCTGGAAGCCGCACCGGGACAGCCCTTTGGGCGAACACTGAAGCTTTCTTT
size: .; J: TRBJ1-1; V: TRBV19; D: .; CDR3: CASSIDERRNTEAFF; DNA: TGTGCCAGTAGTATAGACGAAAGGCGGAACACTGAAGCTTTCTTT
size: .; J: TRBJ2-5; V: TRBV5-5; D: TRBD1; CDR3: CASSTYRGQETQYF; DNA: TGTGCCAGCAGCACGTACAGGGGGCAAGAGACCCAGTACTTC
size: .; J: TRBJ2-1; V: TRBV5-1; D: .; CDR3: CASSLGPRSSYNEQFF; DNA: TGCGCCAGCAGCTTGGGACCCCGAAGCTCCTACAATGAGCAGTTCTTC
size: .; J: TRBJ2-7; V: TRBV6-2/TRBV6-3; D: TRBD1; CDR3: CASSYSTGSSYEQYF; DNA: TGTGCCAGCAGTTACTCGACAGGGAGCTCCTACGAGCAGTACTTC
size: once; J: TRBJ1-2; V: TRBV6-1; D: TRBD1; CDR3: CASSEYRGGYGYTF; DNA: TGTGCCAGCAGTGAATACAGGGGTGGGTATGGCTACACCTTC
size: .; J: TRBJ2-1; V: TRBV11-1; D: TRBD1; CDR3: CASRRTGGNEQFF; DNA: TGTGCCAGCAGACGGACAGGGGGCAATGAGCAGTTCTTC
size: .; J: TRBJ2-3; V: TRBV2; D: .; CDR3: CASSEARMYTDTQYF; DNA: TGTGCCAGCAGTGAGGCGCGCATGTACACAGATACGCAGTATTTT
size: .; J: TRBJ1-2; V: TRBV5-1; D: .; CDR3: CASSWVGPQTVFGYTF; DNA: TGCGCCAGCAGCTGGGTGGGACCACAGACGGTCTTTGGCTACACCTTC
size: .; J: TRBJ2-7; V: TRBV6-5; D: TRBD1; CDR3: CASSSPGTGRNEQYF; DNA: TGTGCCAGCAGTTCCCCCGGGACAGGGCGGAACGAGCAGTACTTC
size: .; J: TRBJ2-1; V: TRBV5-1; D: .; CDR3: CASSPRTASLNEQFF; DNA: TGCGCCAGCAGCCCACGGACTGCCAGTTTGAATGAGCAGTTCTTC
size: .; J: TRBJ2-3; V: TRBV5-1; D: TRBD2; CDR3: CASSPWLAASTDTQYF; DNA: TGCGCCAGCAGCCCCTGGCTAGCGGCTAGCACAGATACGCAGTATTTT
size: .; J: TRBJ1-1; V: TRBV2; D: TRBD1; CDR3: CASSEAPGTGKAFF; DNA: TGTGCCAGCAGTGAAGCCCCCGGGACAGGAAAAGCTTTCTTT
size: .; J: TRBJ1-1; V: TRBV5-1; D: .; CDR3: CASSLSGGNTEAFF; DNA: TGCGCCAGCAGCTTATCGGGGGGAAACACTGAAGCTTTCTTT
size: .; J: TRBJ2-5; V: TRBV5-1; D: .; CDR3: CASSLQGGEETQYF; DNA: TGCGCCAGCAGCCTACAGGGAGGCGAAGAGACCCAGTACTTC
size: .; J: TRBJ1-4; V: TRBV14; D: .; CDR3: CASSQGFSTELFF; DNA: TGTGCCAGCAGCCAAGGGTTCTCGACTGAACTGTTTTTT
size: .; J: TRBJ2-1; V: TRBV5-6; D: .; CDR3: CASNTWANEQFF; DNA: TGTGCCAGCAACACCTGGGCCAATGAGCAGTTCTTC
size: .; J: TRBJ2-1; V: TRBV4-3; D: .; CDR3: CASSLRLLRDPRSDEQFF; DNA: TGCGCCAGCAGCCTCCGCCTCCTCCGGGACCCCAGAAGCGATGAGCAGTTCTTC
size: .; J: TRBJ1-3; V: TRBV30; D: .; CDR3: CAWRMGNSGNTIYF; DNA: TGTGCCTGGAGGATGGGGAACTCTGGAAACACCATATATTTT
size: .; J: TRBJ2-2; V: TRBV21-1; D: .; CDR3: CASSTAGLAGQLNTGELFF; DNA: TGTGCCAGCAGCACCGCGGGACTAGCAGGCCAACTTAACACCGGGGAGCTGTTTTTT